The T cell receptor (beta chain) under discussion was sequenced for a study of cytomegalovirus exposure and HLA in healthy donors (dated by TCRdb to about 2017). Some background on the complete study: According to an earlier analysis of a few hundred of the donors, about 179 million T cells yielded 117 million unique TCR beta sequences and 276 Gb of sequence data. An early release that covered more than 550 HLA-typed donors contained approximately 300 gigabases of sequencing data and approximately 85 million unique TCR sequences. Of the approximately 400 genotyped donors, approximately 82% fell in the genetic ancestry cluster associated with self-reported Caucasian donors. The study was designed to test whether signatures of past pathogen exposure could be identified by cataloging public T cell receptors. The T cell repertoires of some 670 subjects were profiled by immunosequencing and related to cytomegalovirus serostatus. In addition to the first cohort of several hundred subjects, a separate validation cohort of approximately 120 different subjects was used. To predict cytomegalovirus infection status, the study brought together high-throughput TCR immunosequencing, statistical association of individual TCRs with disease status, and machine learning. In a later analysis, previously published TCR beta repertoires from 600 to 850 donors were re-analyzed and high-resolution HLA genotyping was added so that TCR occurrence patterns could be studied. Rather than using new phenotypic data, the later analysis identified candidate immune exposures from TCR beta sequences and from how often those sequences occurred across donors. An earlier analysis of a few hundred of the donors applied high-throughput TCR beta sequencing to assess whether each TCR beta V gene segment acted as functional or pseudogenic. Alongside the repertoire data, information on donor age, sex, ethnicity and CMV serostatus was compiled. Genome-wide SNP genotypes for about three fifths of the roughly 670 donors were used in a later genetic analysis, which treated that subset as a discovery cohort. Every discovery cohort repertoire had been produced on one sequencing platform. HLA typing included class I and class II loci at four-digit resolution. Typing coverage differed by locus: A, B, C, DRB1 and DQB1 were typed in roughly 629-630 donors, DQA1 in 522, DPA1 in nearly 610, and DPB1 in 472. About 5 DR-DQ haplotypes were handled as single units for association and clustering, since linkage in the cohort was strong. On average, around 240,000 unique TCR beta nucleotide sequences were sequenced per donor among 398 genotyped donors of the cohort, with 15% to 20% of those sequences being non-productive. Beyond this particular receptor, the publication reports: A later genetic analysis reported fewer N-insertions in productive TCRs among donors in an Asian-associated ancestry cluster than the approximately 700-donor mean. Compared with equally common non-associated chains, HLA-associated TCR beta chains in a later analysis were more clonally expanded and had lower generation probabilities. In a later analysis, 16,951 TCR beta sequences were associated with specific HLA alleles at a false discovery rate of 0.05. When HLA alleles, especially DR and DQ, strongly co-occurred, TCR associations were difficult to assign to individual alleles. Cytomegalovirus status was reported to be diagnosed by the classifier with high specificity and sensitivity in both the original and validation cohorts. Because counts were too low, seventeen rarely observed V segments, including chromosome 9 orphons, were excluded from the earlier analysis of 500 to 700 of the donors. In this cohort, only TCR beta chains were sequenced, and detectable features were limited by the absence of alpha or paired-chain data. The study gave a list of more than 150 TCR beta chains associated with cytomegalovirus. Broadly in line with IMGT annotations, most TCR beta V segments showed up in productive rearrangements about 87% or about 30% of the time in an earlier analysis of several hundred of the donors. Several of the top co-occurrence clusters appeared to be linked to parvovirus B19, influenza, CMV and Epstein-Barr virus, according to a later analysis. Because the 87-base-pair reads could not distinguish some IMGT-functional V segments, including TRBV6-2 and TRBV6-3, those segments were excluded. In a later analysis, TCR association rates were found to vary across HLA loci, with the most associated TCRs seen for DRB1 alleles and the fewest for HLA-C alleles. A further reported finding was that TCR beta sequences accurately predicted the HLA-A and HLA-B alleles for most subjects in the first cohort. Because HLA typing was missing for some donors at each locus, association tests included only the typed subset. In vitro tests confirmed that a few of the cytomegalovirus-associated TCR beta chains recognize cytomegalovirus antigens. A later genetic analysis associated a missense DCLRE1C variant with V-gene and J-gene trimming of TCR beta chains, and an independent cohort replicated the association. Sequencing depth was assumed to be roughly uniform across donors in the presence/absence analyses, though that assumption may not hold. Immune exposure information for the cohort was limited to CMV serostatus. Linkage disequilibrium might explain the correlated functional status among segregating V segments, but an unknown experimental factor could not be excluded. The authors suggested that the approach could potentially be generalized to other disease states and immunological phenotypes. While some public TCRs were present in many individuals, most TCR sequences turned up only very rarely across donors. The sequencing pipeline was judged likely to have produced a cluster of highly shared sequence variants as a technical artifact. According to a later analysis, most CMV-associated TCR beta chains appeared to be HLA-restricted, and the HLA associations seemed to be driven largely by CMV exposure.

Looking up the germline V gene (reference sequence) yields CDR1 LNHDA and CDR2 SQIVND. The CDR3, from cysteine to phenylalanine, totals 13 residues. The read is trimmed to its CDR3 DNA, 39 bases read in frame from base 1. Clipping removes 9 bases from V and 4 bases from J, with 6 as the unmatched junction base count. A remark on this clone: Its antigen remains undetermined. Base qualities were left out, and no much larger clone turns up one base away.

Libraries were prepared through the immunoSEQ multiplex PCR assay. For the multiplex PCR, a mixture combining 60 forward primers for TCR Vbeta segments and 13 reverse primers for TCR Jbeta segments was used. The CDR3 region of rearranged TCR beta genes was amplified from genomic DNA by a multiplex PCR assay. The Illumina HiSeq System was used to sequence the amplified TCR beta libraries as 87-base-pair reads. The authors' analysis ran thus. A later analysis tallied roughly 80 million unique TCR beta chains across the 666 repertoires, and some 12 million of those chains were shared by two or more donors. To remove PCR and sequencing errors, raw reads were error-corrected and collapsed into unique sequences using a nearest-neighbor algorithm that merged closely related sequences. To assign V, D and J gene segments, CDR3 sequences were aligned to IMGT reference sequences. For a sequence to be retained, a match of at least six nucleotides to both a V gene segment and a J gene segment was required. Rearrangements were called productive when the CDR3 lacked stop codons and stayed in frame with V and J; all others were non-productive. Following IMGT convention, CDR3 was defined as the stretch from the second conserved V-encoded cysteine to the conserved J-encoded phenylalanine. The earlier analysis of about 610 of the donors excluded any sequence lacking an unambiguous match to a single V gene segment. In an earlier analysis of around 600 of the donors, V segments were called functional above 56.7% productive rearrangements and were called segregating when the between-donor standard deviation exceeded 5%. A statistical classification framework was built for diagnosing cytomegalovirus status from the catalog of TCR beta chain sequences. In a later analysis, V and J genes were assigned by comparing TCR nucleotide sequences against IMGT/GENE-DB human TR gene sequences. Using the TCRdist pipeline, a later analysis assigned CDR3 sequences along with most-parsimonious VDJ recombination scenarios. In a later analysis, each TCR beta chain was defined by its CDR3 amino acid sequence together with its V-gene family, and reads lacking a unique V-gene family were excluded. A later analysis removed several hundred highly shared, low-generation-probability nucleotide sequences to deal with suspected cross-contamination and a sequencing artifact. In a later analysis, a clonal expansion index for each public chain was calculated from normalized within-repertoire ranks of inferred template counts. In a later analysis, generation probabilities were computed using a VDJ recombination model fitted to out-of-frame rearrangements, and the results were checked against IGoR. In a later analysis, hypergeometric tests were used to score TCR-TCR, TCR-HLA and TCR-CMV co-occurrence, with a repertoire-size bias correction applied to TCR pairs. A later analysis estimated false discovery rates by permuting HLA or CMV assignments 20 times. A later analysis grouped co-occurring TCRs with DBSCAN, adding TCRdist sequence similarity when clustering within HLA-allele-positive subsets. For co-occurrence clustering, repertoires with fewer than 30,000 or more than 120,000 public chains were excluded, along with five or six repertoires with anomalous nucleotide sharing. TCRdb took this table from immuneACCESS and kept in-frame rearrangements with V and J called. Such tables lack part of the clones; where checked against another copy, unresolved V genes explain under half of the gap, and the rest is unexplained. D and trimming were read from the DNA, whereas the V and J calls and clone size are those reported in that table. In this sample the table shows 100,000 or so clones, roughly 80% of which occur a single time. The top ten hold approximately 2.4% of the sample.

In total, around 600 healthy bone marrow donors made up the cohort. All cohort members were sampled while nominally healthy, although unrecorded immune exposures were likely present. The donor was CMV seronegative and was included in the group of over 300 seronegative cohort members. A peripheral blood sample was provided by each donor, and peripheral blood mononuclear cells were used for TCR beta sequencing. The Qiagen DNeasy Blood Extraction Kit was used to extract genomic DNA from the blood cell samples. The specimen was PBMCs. The sequence was obtained from a female donor in good health and CMV-seronegative. Rearrangement joined TRBV19 to TRBJ1-5, and TRBD1 matches 7 of the central bases. The DNA reads TGTGCCAGCCGGTTACAGGGGAATCAGCCCCAGCATTTT. It translates to CASRLQGNQPQHF. The full variable domain, completed from the reference TRBV19 and TRBJ1-5 proteins outside the CDR3, reads DGGITQSPKYLFRKEGQNVTLSCEQNLNHDAMYWYRQDPGQGLRLIYYSQIVNDFQKGDIAEGYSVSREKKESFPLTVTSAQKNPTAFYLCASRLQGNQPQHFGDGTRLSIL.